The 8 T cell receptor beta chains listed next were all sequenced from one sample in a study of shared clonotypes between healthy human individuals (dated by TCRdb to about 2020). The library was generated by the immunoSEQ multiplex PCR assay. TCRdb obtained this table from immuneACCESS and retained in-frame rearrangements with V and J assigned. These tables miss some clones; where compared with another copy, unresolved V genes account for less than half of the shortfall, and the remainder is unexplained. Within this sample are 180,000 or so clones, with roughly 93% of them counted one time only. The top ten clones comprise 0.067% of the sample. The sample taken for sequencing was naive CD4+ T cells sorted from blood. Read against the paper, the sample's cell subset or site label means: CD45RA+ positively selected. The receptor source for this set is a woman aged 25 to 39 in good health.

CDR3 sequence (DNA): TGTGCCAGCAGCCGCTCCGGTGGGCTAGAGAACACTGAAGCTTTCTTT. It yields the protein CASSRSGGLENTEAFF. The chain recombines TRBV14 with TRBJ1-1; D is ambiguous. Germline V gene lookup returns CDR1 SGHDN and CDR2 FVKESK. Trimming stripped 4 bases from V and 1 base from J, with 16 bases between. The CDR3 is 16 residues long.

The chain joins TRBV28 to TRBJ1-2; D uncertain. V was cut by 2 bases and J by 5 bases, with 9 bases left in between. The CDR3 length is 13 residues. The germline gives CDR1 MDHEN, CDR2 SYDVKM. The CDR3 here is CASSLRQRYGYTF. The CDR3 coding sequence is TGTGCCAGCAGTTTAAGGCAGCGATATGGCTACACCTTC.

V usage is TRBV2 and J usage is TRBJ2-1; D uncertain. V shed 5 bases and J shed 3 bases, with 2 bases lying between them. Germline V gives CDR1 SNHLY, CDR2 FYNNEI. This CDR3 has 11 amino acids. CDR3 coding DNA: TGTGCCAGCAGTAGCTACAATGAGCAGTTCTTC. As protein: CASSSYNEQFF.

Comment on this clone: Other DNA sequences in this sample translate to the same CDR3. V usage is TRBV27 and J usage is TRBJ2-7, with TRBD2 matching over 12 bases. The CDR3 runs 15 residues. Trimming cost V 4 bases and J 4 bases; bases outside gene matches: 5. Germline V gene lookup returns CDR1 MNHEY and CDR2 SMNVEV (reference sequence). The CDR3 here is CASSSLAGGTYEQYF. The DNA for the CDR3 is TGTGCCAGCAGTTCACTAGCGGGAGGAACGTACGAGCAGTACTTC.

A note on this clone: The same CDR3 is also encoded by other DNA sequences in this sample. V is TRBV7-9 and J is TRBJ2-3; D gene uncertain. This CDR3 is built from 12 residues. Trimming took 1 base from V and 5 from J, leaving 4 bases between them. In germline, CDR1 is SEHNR, CDR2 FQNEAQ (reference sequence). The CDR3 loop reads CASSLVGDTQYF. The CDR3 nucleotides read TGTGCCAGCAGCTTAGTGGGAGATACGCAGTATTTT.

The chain joins TRBV23-1 to TRBJ1-4; tentatively, D is TRBD1 (6 bases). TRBV23-1 is labeled an ORF, and its function is uncertain. This CDR3 is 15 amino acids long. The V and J ends lost 3 bases and 4 bases respectively, with 12 bases between them. The CDR3 DNA reads as TGCGCCAGCAGTCACGCGGGACACTTTAATGAAAAACTGTTTTTT. It encodes CASSHAGHFNEKLFF.

The genes are TRBV28 and TRBJ2-1; 12 nucleotides agree with TRBD2. With V trimmed by 5 bases and J by 7 bases, 9 bases remained unmatched. CDR3 size: 16 residues. Germline V gene sequence: CDR1 MDHEN, CDR2 SYDVKM. The CDR3 here is CASSGSTSGRSNEQFF. The DNA for the CDR3 is TGTGCCAGCAGTGGTAGTACTAGCGGGAGGTCAAATGAGCAGTTCTTC.

J is TRBJ2-7 and V is TRBV25-1, with TRBD1 matching 7 bases. V shed 6 bases, J shed 1 base, and the junction held 3 bases outside the gene matches. From germline, CDR1 is MGHDK and CDR2 SYGVNS. This CDR3 has 13 amino acids. CDR3 nucleotides: TGTGCCAGCAGCCGGGACAGTTCCTACGAGCAGTACTTC. This codes for CASSRDSSYEQYF.